The T cell receptor (beta chain) under discussion was sequenced for a study of CD8 T cells in Susac syndrome (dated 2019 in TCRdb). Notes on the research overall: Whether CD8+ T cell activation and differentiation in Susac syndrome was antigen driven was tested using repertoire sequencing. The study compared CD8+ T cell repertoire clonality among 12 healthy donors, roughly 14 Susac syndrome patients and approximately 16 multiple sclerosis patients.

Study-level results and caveats: The TCR sequencing and HLA analysis was acknowledged to have included a relatively small number of individuals.

CDR1 and CDR2 were assigned from the germline V gene as SNHLY and FYNNEI. The CDR3 numbers 10 residues from cysteine through phenylalanine. The CDR3 DNA has 30 bases and is translated from base 1. V and J are truncated by 9 bases and 14 bases respectively, leaving an intervening sequence of 14 bases. To note about this clonotype: Its cognate antigen has yet to be identified. Base quality data are lacking; no much larger clone is found one base away.

RNA was extracted with the RNeasy kit and 0.5 to 1 ug was reverse transcribed using random hexamers. TCR beta CDR3 regions were amplified with the immunoSEQ multiplex PCR assay covering 54 Vbeta and 13 Jbeta segments. To correct PCR amplification bias, a synthetic template baseline was used for both primer optimization and computational correction. The source study handled its data this way. Only productive sequences were kept, with reads annotated to V, D and J genes according to IMGT and analyzed in immunoSEQ Analyzer. Clonality was computed as one minus Shannon entropy normalized by log2 of the number of productive unique sequences. For each patient and control, public and private clones were evaluated within the 100 most prevalent clones. Susac-specific clones were defined as absent from healthy and MS cohorts, some 1,000 published viral clones and other ImmuneACCESS disease sequences. Starting from the raw public reads, TCRdb applied fastp trimming at Q25, assembled clones with MiXCR and retained in-frame beta chains. Rows merge per CDR3 protein into single entries with the most common DNA and genes. The V and J calls, along with clone size, are taken from TCRdb and not from the paper's own processing. This sample gives almost 450,000 distinct CDR3 sequences in total; around 83% of them show up just once. The ten largest make up about 0.1% of the sample.

Peripheral blood CD8+ and CD4+ T cells from healthy donors, Susac syndrome patients and multiple sclerosis patients were profiled using high-throughput TCR beta sequencing. Multiple sclerosis controls were treatment-naive patients with stable or active relapsing-remitting disease fulfilling revised McDonald criteria. Bulk CD8+ and CD4+ T cells were purified by magnetic negative isolation, whereas CD8+ TEMRA cells were enriched by FACS. Blood was drawn into EDTA tubes, processed within 24 hours, and PBMCs were isolated by density gradient centrifugation. PBMCs destined for TCR sequencing were cryopreserved in liquid nitrogen and later thawed in a 37 °C water bath. The sorted or isolated CD4+, CD8+ and CD8+ TEMRA cells reached a purity of at least 90%.

The chain is assembled from TRBV2 and TRBJ2-1, with a tentative D call of TRBD1 or TRBD2, each matching 5 bases. This clonotype originated in a human donor with multiple sclerosis. The sequencing input was CD8+ T cells from PBMCs. The sequenced DNA: TGTGCCAGTCCGGGACCTAGAGAGTTCTTC. This codes for CASPGPREFF.